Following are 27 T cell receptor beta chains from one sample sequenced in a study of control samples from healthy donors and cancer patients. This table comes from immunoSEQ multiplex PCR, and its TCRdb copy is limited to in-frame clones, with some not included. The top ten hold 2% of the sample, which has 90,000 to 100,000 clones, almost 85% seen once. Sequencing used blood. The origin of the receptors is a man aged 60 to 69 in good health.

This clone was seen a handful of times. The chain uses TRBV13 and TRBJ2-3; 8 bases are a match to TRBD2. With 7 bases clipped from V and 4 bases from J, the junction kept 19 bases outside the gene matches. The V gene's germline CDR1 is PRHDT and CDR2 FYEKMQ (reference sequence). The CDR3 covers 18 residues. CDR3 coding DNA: TGTGCCAGCACCGAATTACGGTTTCGGGAGGGCCGGGCAGATACGCAGTATTTT. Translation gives CASTELRFREGRADTQYF. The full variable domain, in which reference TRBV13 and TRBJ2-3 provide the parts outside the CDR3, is AAGVIQSPRHLIKEKRETATLKCYPIPRHDTVYWYQQGPGQDPQFLISFYEKMQSDKGSIPDRFSAQQFSDYHSELNMSSLELGDSALYFCASTELRFREGRADTQYFGPGTRLTVL.

CDR3 loop: CATGVYNEQFF. CDR3 bases: TGTGCCACCGGGGTATACAATGAGCAGTTCTTC. The chain uses TRBV2 and TRBJ2-1, with D maybe TRBD2 (5 bases). The CDR3 runs to 11 residues. V was cut by 10 bases and J by 4 bases, with 8 bases left in between. CDR1 SNHLY and CDR2 FYNNEI come from the germline V gene. Combining the CDR3 with reference TRBV2 and TRBJ2-1 gives the whole variable domain EPEVTQTPSHQVTQMGQEVILRCVPISNHLYFYWYRQILGQKVEFLVSFYNNEISEKSEIFDDQFSVERPDGSNFTLKIRSTKLEDSAMYFCATGVYNEQFFGPGTRLTVL.

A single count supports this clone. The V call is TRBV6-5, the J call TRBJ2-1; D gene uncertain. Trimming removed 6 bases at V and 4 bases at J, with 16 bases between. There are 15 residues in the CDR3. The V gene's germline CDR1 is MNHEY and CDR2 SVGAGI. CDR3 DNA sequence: TGTGCCAGCAGGCAGACCCAAGTACCATACAATGAGCAGTTCTTC. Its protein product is CASRQTQVPYNEQFF.

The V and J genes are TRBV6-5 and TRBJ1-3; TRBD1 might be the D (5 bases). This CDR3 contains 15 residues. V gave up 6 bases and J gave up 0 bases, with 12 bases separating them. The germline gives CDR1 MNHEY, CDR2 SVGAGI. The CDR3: CASRPGTDSGNTIYF. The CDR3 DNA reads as TGTGCCAGCAGGCCCGGGACTGACTCTGGAAACACCATATATTTT.

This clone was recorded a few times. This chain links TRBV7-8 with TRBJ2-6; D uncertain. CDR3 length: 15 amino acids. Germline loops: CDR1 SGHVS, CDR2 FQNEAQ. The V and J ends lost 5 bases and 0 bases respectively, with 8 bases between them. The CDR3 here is CASSPPYSGANVLTF. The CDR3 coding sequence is TGTGCCAGCAGCCCCCCGTACTCTGGGGCCAACGTCCTGACTTTC.

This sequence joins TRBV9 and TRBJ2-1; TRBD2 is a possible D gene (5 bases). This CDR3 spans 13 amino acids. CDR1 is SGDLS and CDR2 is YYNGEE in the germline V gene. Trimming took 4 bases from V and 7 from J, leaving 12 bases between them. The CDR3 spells CASSNPDWNEQFF. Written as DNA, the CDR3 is TGTGCCAGCAGCAACCCGGACTGGAATGAGCAGTTCTTC.

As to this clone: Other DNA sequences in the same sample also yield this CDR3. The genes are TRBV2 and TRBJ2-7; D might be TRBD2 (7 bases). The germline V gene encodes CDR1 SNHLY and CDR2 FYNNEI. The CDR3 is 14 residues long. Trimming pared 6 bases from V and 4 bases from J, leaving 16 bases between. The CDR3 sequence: CASSNSRGAYEQYF. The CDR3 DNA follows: TGTGCCAGCAGCAACTCCCGGGGGGCTTACGAGCAGTACTTC.

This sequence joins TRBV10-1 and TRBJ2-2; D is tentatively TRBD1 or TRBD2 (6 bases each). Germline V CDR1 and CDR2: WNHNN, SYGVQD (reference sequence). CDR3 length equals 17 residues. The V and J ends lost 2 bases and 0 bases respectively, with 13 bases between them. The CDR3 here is CASSEGRGDSNTGELFF. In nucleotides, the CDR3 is TGCGCCAGCAGTGAGGGAAGGGGGGACTCGAACACCGGGGAGCTGTTTTTT.

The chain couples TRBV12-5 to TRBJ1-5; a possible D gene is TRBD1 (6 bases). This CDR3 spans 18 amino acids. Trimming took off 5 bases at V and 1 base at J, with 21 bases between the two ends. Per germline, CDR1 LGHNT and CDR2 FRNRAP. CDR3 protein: CASGSLSAGGMSNQPQHF. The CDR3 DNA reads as TGTGCTAGTGGTAGTCTAAGCGCGGGGGGCATGAGCAATCAGCCCCAGCATTTT.

The CDR3 nucleotides read TGTGCCAGCAGACTGGGAAACGGGGGGTCGGATGAAAAACTGTTTTTT. This gives the protein CASRLGNGGSDEKLFF. This sequence joins TRBV21-1 and TRBJ1-4. TRBV21-1 counts as a pseudogene. CDR3 length: 16 amino acids.

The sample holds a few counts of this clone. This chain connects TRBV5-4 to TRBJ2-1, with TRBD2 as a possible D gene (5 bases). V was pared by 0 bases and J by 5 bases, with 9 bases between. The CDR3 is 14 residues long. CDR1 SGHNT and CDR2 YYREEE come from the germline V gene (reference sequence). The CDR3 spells CASSLVLRDNEQFF. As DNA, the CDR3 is TGTGCCAGCAGCTTGGTTCTGAGGGACAATGAGCAGTTCTTC.

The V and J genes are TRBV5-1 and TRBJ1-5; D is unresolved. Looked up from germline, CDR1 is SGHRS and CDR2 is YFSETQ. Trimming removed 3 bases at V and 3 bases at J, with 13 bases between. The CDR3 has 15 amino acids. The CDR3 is CASSWEGGNNQPQHF. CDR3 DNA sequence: TGCGCCAGCAGCTGGGAGGGAGGGAACAATCAGCCCCAGCATTTT. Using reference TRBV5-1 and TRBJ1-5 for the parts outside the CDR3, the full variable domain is KAGVTQTPRYLIKTRGQQVTLSCSPISGHRSVSWYQQTPGQGLQFLFEYFSETQRNKGNFPGRFSGRQFSNSRSEMNVSTLELGDSALYLCASSWEGGNNQPQHFGDGTRLSIL.

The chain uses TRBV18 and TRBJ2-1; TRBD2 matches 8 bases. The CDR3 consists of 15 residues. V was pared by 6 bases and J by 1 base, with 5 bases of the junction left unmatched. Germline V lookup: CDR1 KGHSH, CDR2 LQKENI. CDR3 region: CASSQTSGSYNEQFF. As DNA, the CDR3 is TGTGCCAGCTCTCAAACTAGCGGATCCTACAATGAGCAGTTCTTC.

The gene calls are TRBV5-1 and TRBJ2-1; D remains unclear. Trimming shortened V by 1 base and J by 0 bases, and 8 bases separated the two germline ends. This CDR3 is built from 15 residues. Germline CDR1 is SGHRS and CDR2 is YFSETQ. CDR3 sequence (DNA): TGCGCCAGCAGCTTGAGTCCTTTCTCCTACAATGAGCAGTTCTTC. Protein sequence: CASSLSPFSYNEQFF.

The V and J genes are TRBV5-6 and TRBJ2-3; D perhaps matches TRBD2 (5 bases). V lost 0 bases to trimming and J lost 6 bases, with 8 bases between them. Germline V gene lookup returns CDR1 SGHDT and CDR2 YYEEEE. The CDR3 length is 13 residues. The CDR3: CASSLDSVDTQYF. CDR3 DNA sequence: TGTGCCAGCAGCTTGGATAGCGTTGATACGCAGTATTTT. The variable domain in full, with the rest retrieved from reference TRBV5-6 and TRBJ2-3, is DAGVTQSPTHLIKTRGQQVTLRCSPKSGHDTVSWYQQALGQGPQFIFQYYEEEERQRGNFPDRFSGHQFPNYSSELNVNALLLGDSALYLCASSLDSVDTQYFGPGTRLTVL.

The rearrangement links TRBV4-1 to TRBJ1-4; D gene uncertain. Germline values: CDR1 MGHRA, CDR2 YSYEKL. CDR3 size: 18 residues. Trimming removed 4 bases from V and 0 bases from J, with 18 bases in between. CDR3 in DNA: TGCGCCAGCAGCCGCCAAGGGAGCCCTTCTTCAACTAATGAAAAACTGTTTTTT. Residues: CASSRQGSPSSTNEKLFF.

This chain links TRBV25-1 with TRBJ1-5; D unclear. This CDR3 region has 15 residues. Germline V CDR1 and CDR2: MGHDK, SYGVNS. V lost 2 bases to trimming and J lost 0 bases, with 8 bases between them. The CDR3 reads CASSEPGISNQPQHF. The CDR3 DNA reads TGTGCCAGCAGTGAACCCGGGATTAGCAATCAGCCCCAGCATTTT.

In DNA, the CDR3 is TGTGCCAGCAGTTTCGGGCAGACCTACGAGCAGTACTTC. Its translation: CASSFGQTYEQYF. The J gene is TRBJ2-7, the V gene TRBV27, with D uncertain. The CDR3 spans 13 residues. Germline CDR1 is MNHEY and CDR2 is SMNVEV (reference sequence). V shed 3 bases and J shed 2 bases, with 8 bases lying between them.

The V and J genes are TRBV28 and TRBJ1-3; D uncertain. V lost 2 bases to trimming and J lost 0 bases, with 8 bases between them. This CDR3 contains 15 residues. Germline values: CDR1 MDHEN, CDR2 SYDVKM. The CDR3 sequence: CASSLTVYSGNTIYF. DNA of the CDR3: TGTGCCAGCAGTTTAACAGTATACTCTGGAAACACCATATATTTT.

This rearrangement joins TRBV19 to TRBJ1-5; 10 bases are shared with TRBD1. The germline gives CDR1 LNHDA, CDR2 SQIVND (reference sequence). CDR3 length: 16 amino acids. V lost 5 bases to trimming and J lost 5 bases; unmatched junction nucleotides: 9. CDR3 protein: CASSSQGQGIHQPQHF. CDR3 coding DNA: TGTGCCAGTAGTTCGCAGGGACAGGGGATCCATCAGCCCCAGCATTTT.

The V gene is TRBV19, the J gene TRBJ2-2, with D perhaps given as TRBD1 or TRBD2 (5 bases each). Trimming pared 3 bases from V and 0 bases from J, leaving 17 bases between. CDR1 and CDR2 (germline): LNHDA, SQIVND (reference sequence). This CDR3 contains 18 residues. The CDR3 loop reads CASSIQFGTVTNTGELFF. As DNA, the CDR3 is TGTGCCAGTAGTATTCAATTCGGGACCGTGACGAACACCGGGGAGCTGTTTTTT.

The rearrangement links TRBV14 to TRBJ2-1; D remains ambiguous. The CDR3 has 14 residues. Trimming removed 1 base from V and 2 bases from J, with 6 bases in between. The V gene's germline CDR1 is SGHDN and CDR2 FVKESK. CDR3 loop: CASSQGIAYNEQFF. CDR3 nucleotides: TGTGCCAGCAGCCAAGGGATCGCCTACAATGAGCAGTTCTTC.

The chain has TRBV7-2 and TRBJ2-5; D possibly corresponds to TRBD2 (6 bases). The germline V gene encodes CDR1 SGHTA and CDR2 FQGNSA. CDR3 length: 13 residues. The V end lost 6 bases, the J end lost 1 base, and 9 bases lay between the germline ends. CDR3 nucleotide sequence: TGTGCCAGCAGGCGGGGCCTCCAAGAGACCCAGTACTTC. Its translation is CASRRGLQETQYF.

CDR3: CSVEDKNIQYF. The CDR3 DNA follows: TGCAGCGTTGAAGACAAAAACATTCAGTACTTC. This chain uses TRBV29-1 with TRBJ2-4; unclear D gene. CDR3 length: 11 residues. Trimming took 0 bases from V and 3 from J, leaving 0 bases between them. Germline V CDR1 and CDR2: SQVTM, ANQGSEA.

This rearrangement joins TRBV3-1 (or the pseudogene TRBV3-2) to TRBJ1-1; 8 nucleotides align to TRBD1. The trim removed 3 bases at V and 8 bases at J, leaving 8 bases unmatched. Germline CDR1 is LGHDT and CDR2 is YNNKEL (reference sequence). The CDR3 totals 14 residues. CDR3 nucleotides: TGTGCCAGCAGCCAGCAGGGGGCCTCGGGGGAAGCTTTCTTT. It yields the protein CASSQQGASGEAFF.

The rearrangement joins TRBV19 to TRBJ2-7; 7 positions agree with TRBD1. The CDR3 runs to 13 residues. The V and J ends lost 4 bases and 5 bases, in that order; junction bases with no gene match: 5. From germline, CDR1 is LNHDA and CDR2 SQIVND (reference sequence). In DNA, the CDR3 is TGTGCCAGTAGTAACAGCGACAGGGACGAGCAGTACTTC. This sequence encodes CASSNSDRDEQYF.

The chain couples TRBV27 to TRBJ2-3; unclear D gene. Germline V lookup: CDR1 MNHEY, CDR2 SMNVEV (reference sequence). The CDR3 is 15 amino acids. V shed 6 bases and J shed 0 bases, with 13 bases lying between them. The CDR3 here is CASRAVVASTDTQYF. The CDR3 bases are TGTGCCAGCAGGGCCGTGGTTGCTAGCACAGATACGCAGTATTTT.